Below are 4 T cell receptor beta chains sequenced from a single sample in a study of cytotoxic CD8 clonotypes in ibrutinib-treated CLL. Method: immunoSEQ multiplex PCR; TCRdb's copy keeps in-frame clones and lacks some. Seen here are roughly 53,000 clones, 50% to 60% observed once, and the top ten hold roughly a quarter. The sample was PBMCs, taken at disease progression, from a patient treated with ibrutinib. All receptors come from a human donor with chronic lymphocytic leukemia.

This clone was counted a few times. The chain links TRBV11-2 to TRBJ2-7; 11 nucleotides match TRBD1. CDR3 length: 17 amino acids. CDR1 is SGHAT, CDR2 FQNNGV, per germline. The trim removed 5 bases at V and 1 base at J, leaving 10 bases unmatched. This CDR3 reads CASSASLGTGGSYEQYF. For the CDR3, the DNA is TGTGCCAGCAGCGCCTCCCTCGGGACAGGGGGTTCCTACGAGCAGTACTTC.

The chain has TRBV2 and TRBJ2-7; D is uncertain. The germline CDR1 and CDR2 sequences are SNHLY and FYNNEI. This CDR3 spans 12 amino acids. Deletions cut 2 bases from V and 6 bases from J, with 8 bases between. DNA of the CDR3: TGTGCCAGCAGTGAAAATTGGTCCGAGCAGTACTTC. Residues: CASSENWSEQYF.

The genes are TRBV11-2 and TRBJ1-1; tentative D call: TRBD1 (6 bases). V lost 1 base, J lost 8 bases, and 11 bases lay in between. Per germline, CDR1 SGHAT and CDR2 FQNNGV. This CDR3 comprises 13 residues. CDR3 in amino acids: CASSLVAGGEAFF. The CDR3 region has the DNA TGTGCCAGCAGCTTAGTGGCGGGGGGCGAAGCTTTCTTT. Together with reference TRBV11-2 and TRBJ1-1, the CDR3 gives the full variable domain: EAGVAQSPRYKIIEKRQSVAFWCNPISGHATLYWYQQILGQGPKLLIQFQNNGVVDDSQLPKDRFSAERLKGVDSTLKIQPAKLEDSAVYLCASSLVAGGEAFFGQGTRLTVV.

The CDR3 here is CASSYGTGGEKLFF. CDR3 nucleotides: TGTGCCAGCAGCTACGGGACTGGGGGTGAAAAACTGTTTTTT. The genes are TRBV7-2 and TRBJ1-4; TRBD1 might be the D (5 bases). The CDR3 has 14 amino acids. The V end lost 4 bases, the J end lost 7 bases, and 13 bases lay between the germline ends. Germline assignment: CDR1 SGHTA and CDR2 FQGNSA.